This T cell receptor (beta chain) was obtained from a study of read filtering for tumor transcriptome and immune sequencing. Looking at the study overall: Revised staging placed eight or nine patients in R-ISS I, 15 to 20 in II, 6 or 7 in III.

Molecular barcoded adaptors covering alpha/delta and beta/gamma chains were used on roughly 400 ng RNA. In TCRdb, the reads were re-called with MiXCR into one record per CDR3 protein. This sample yields about 27,000 distinct CDR3 sequences, of which about 15% are seen a single time; around 43% belongs to the top ten. The CDR3 is 15 amino acids. V shed 4 bases, J shed 3 bases, and the junction held 9 bases outside the gene matches. Germline CDR1 and CDR2: DFQATT and SNEGSKA (reference sequence). This clonotype has ten or more counts. Its target is unknown. Study-level results: Without single-read clonotypes, shared clonotype proportions correlated more between IR-seq and RNA-seq.

Material for sequencing was a population of CD138-negative cells sorted from bone marrow. The receptor was derived from a donor at least 40 years old with multiple myeloma. The V gene is TRBV20-1, the J gene TRBJ2-7; 10 nucleotides line up with TRBD2. CDR3 bases: TGCAGTGCTACCCTTCTAGCGGGAGATTACTACGAGCAGTACTTC. Its translation: CSATLLAGDYYEQYF.